This T cell receptor (beta chain) originates from a study of vaccination and CD4 T cells after COVID-19. Turning to the study itself: Convalescent individuals numbered four females and six males, two being Hispanic. Spike peptides, overlapping and drawn from SARS-CoV-2, HCoV-NL63, HCoV-OC43 and HCoV-229E, were used to stimulate cells.

Concerning this clonotype: Antigen unknown.

The Oncomine TCR Beta short-read assay was applied to DNA of cultured CD4+ T cells. TCRdb itself ran the PCR reads through MiXCR, one entry per CDR3 protein. Here the sample spans approximately 14,000 distinct CDR3 sequences, 55% to 75% being singletons. The treatment denotes: roughly 11-day PBMC culture with coronavirus spike peptide pools or control peptides (ViraFEST assay). The sequence derives from a human donor who had recovered from COVID-19. The sample comprised CD4+ T cells from blood, cultured in vitro.

The CDR3 here is CASSSGTGRVNTEAFF. In nucleotides, the CDR3 is TGTGCCAGCAGTTCCGGGACAGGGAGGGTGAACACTGAAGCTTTCTTT. The chain uses TRBV12-3 or TRBV12-4 and TRBJ1-1; 9 nucleotides agree with TRBD1. This CDR3 is built from 16 residues. J was trimmed by 0 bases and V by 4 bases; bases with no gene match: 6.